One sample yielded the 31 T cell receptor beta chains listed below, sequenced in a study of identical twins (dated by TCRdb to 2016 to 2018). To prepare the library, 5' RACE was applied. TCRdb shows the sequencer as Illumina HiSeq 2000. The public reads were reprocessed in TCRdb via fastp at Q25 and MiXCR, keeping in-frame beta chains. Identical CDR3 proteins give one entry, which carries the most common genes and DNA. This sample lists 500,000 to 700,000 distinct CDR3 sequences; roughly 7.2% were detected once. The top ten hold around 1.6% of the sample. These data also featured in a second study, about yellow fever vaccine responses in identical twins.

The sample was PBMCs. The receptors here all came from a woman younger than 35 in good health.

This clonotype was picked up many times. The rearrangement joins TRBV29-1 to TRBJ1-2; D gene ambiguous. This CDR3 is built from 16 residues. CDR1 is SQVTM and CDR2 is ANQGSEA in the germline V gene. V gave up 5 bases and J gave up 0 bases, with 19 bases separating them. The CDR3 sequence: CSVLWRRRAPNYGYTF. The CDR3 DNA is TGCAGCGTTTTGTGGAGGAGACGAGCGCCTAACTATGGCTACACCTTC.

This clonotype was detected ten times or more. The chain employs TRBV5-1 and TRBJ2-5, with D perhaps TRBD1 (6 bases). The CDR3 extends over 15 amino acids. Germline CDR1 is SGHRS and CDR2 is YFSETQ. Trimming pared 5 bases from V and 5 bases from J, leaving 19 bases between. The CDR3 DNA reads TGCGCCAGCAGAGTTTCAGGGGCCTTAGGGGAGACCCAGTACTTC. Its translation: CASRVSGALGETQYF.

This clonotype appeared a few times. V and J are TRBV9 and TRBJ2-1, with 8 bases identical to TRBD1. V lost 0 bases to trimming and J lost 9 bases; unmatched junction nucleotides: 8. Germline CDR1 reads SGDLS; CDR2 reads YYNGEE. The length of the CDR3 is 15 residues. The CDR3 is CASSVGQGARSEQFF. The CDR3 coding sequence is TGTGCCAGCAGCGTAGGCCAGGGGGCAAGATCTGAGCAGTTCTTC.

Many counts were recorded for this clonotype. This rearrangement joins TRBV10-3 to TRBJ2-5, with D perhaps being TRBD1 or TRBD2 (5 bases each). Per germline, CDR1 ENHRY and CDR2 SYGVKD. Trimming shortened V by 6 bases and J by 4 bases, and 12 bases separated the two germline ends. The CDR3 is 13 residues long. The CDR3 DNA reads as TGTGCCATCAGCCACCGGGACCTAGAGACCCAGTACTTC. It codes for CAISHRDLETQYF.

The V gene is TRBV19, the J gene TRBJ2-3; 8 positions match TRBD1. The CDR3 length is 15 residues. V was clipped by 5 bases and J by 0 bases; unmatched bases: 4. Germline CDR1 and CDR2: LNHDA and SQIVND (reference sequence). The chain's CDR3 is CASSGRDRSTDTQYF. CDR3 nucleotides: TGTGCCAGTAGTGGCCGGGACAGGAGCACAGATACGCAGTATTTT.

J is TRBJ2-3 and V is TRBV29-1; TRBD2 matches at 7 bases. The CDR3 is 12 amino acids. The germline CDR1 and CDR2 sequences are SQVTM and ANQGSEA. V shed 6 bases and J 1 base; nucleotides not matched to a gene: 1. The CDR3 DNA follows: TGCAGCGTGGGACTACGCACAGATACGCAGTATTTT. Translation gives CSVGLRTDTQYF.

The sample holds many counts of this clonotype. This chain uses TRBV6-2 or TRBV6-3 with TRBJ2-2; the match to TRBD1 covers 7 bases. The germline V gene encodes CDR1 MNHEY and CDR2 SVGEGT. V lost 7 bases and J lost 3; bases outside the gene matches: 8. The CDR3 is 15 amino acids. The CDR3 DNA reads TGTGCCAGCACCAGGGGACAGTCGGACACCGGGGAGCTGTTTTTT. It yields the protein CASTRGQSDTGELFF.

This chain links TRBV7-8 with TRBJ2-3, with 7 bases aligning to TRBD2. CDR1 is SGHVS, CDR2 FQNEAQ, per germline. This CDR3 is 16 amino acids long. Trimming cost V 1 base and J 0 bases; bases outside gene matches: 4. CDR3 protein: CASSLGGGYSTDTQYF. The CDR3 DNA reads TGTGCCAGCAGCTTAGGGGGGGGTTATAGCACAGATACGCAGTATTTT.

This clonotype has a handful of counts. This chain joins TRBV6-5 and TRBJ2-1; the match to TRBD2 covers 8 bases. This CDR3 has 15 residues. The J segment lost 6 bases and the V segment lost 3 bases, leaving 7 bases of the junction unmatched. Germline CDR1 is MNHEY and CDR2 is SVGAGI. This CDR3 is CASSYPGLGFNEQFF. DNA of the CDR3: TGTGCCAGCAGTTATCCGGGACTAGGGTTCAATGAGCAGTTCTTC.

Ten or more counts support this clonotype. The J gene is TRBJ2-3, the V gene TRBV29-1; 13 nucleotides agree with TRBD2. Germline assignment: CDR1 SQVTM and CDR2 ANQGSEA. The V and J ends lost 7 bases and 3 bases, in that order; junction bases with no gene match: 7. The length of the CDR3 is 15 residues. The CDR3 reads CSDRLAGGVTDTQYF. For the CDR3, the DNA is TGCAGCGACCGACTAGCGGGAGGTGTAACAGATACGCAGTATTTT.

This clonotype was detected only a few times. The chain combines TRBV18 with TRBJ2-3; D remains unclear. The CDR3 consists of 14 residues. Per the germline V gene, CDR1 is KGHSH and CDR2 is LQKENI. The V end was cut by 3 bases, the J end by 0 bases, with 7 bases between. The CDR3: CASSPIESTDTQYF. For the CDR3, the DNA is TGTGCCAGCTCACCGATAGAGAGCACAGATACGCAGTATTTT.

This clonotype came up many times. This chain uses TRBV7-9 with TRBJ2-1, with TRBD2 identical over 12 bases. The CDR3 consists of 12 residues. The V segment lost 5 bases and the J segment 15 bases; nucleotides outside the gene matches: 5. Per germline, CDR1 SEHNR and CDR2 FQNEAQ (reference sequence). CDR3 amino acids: CASSPGLAGPFF. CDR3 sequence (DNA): TGTGCCAGCAGCCCCGGACTAGCGGGACCGTTCTTC.

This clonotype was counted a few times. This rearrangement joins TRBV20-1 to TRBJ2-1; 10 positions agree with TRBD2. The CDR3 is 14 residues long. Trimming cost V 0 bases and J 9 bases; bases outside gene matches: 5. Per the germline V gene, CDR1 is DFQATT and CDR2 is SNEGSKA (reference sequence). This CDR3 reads CSAREASGSSEQFF. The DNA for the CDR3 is TGCAGTGCTAGAGAGGCTAGCGGGAGTTCTGAGCAGTTCTTC.

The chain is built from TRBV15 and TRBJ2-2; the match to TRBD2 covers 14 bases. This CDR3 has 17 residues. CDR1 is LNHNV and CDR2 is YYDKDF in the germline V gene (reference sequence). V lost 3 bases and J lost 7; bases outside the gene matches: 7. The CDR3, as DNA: TGTGCCACCAGCAGGGGACTAGCGGGAGATTCGATCGGGGAGCTGTTTTTT. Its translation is CATSRGLAGDSIGELFF.

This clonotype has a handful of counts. The CDR3 loop reads CASSLVQATYNEQFF. CDR3 coding DNA: TGTGCCAGCAGCTTAGTCCAGGCCACCTACAATGAGCAGTTCTTC. This chain joins TRBV7-9 and TRBJ2-1, with no clear D. This CDR3 spans 15 amino acids. Germline V lookup: CDR1 SEHNR, CDR2 FQNEAQ (reference sequence). Trimming left V 1 base short and J 2 bases short, with 9 bases between.

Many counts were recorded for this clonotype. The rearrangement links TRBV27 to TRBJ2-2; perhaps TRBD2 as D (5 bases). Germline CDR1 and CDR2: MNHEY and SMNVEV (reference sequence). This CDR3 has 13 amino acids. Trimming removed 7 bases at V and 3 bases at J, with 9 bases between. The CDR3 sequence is CASIASYTGELFF. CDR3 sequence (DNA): TGTGCCAGCATAGCGAGCTACACCGGGGAGCTGTTTTTT.

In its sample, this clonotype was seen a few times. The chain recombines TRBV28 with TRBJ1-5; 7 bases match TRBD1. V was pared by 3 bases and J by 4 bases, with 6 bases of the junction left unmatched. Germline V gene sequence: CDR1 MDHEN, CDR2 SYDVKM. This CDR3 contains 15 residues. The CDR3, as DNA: TGTGCCAGCAGTTTCAGGGACAGAAATAATCAGCCCCAGCATTTT. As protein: CASSFRDRNNQPQHF.

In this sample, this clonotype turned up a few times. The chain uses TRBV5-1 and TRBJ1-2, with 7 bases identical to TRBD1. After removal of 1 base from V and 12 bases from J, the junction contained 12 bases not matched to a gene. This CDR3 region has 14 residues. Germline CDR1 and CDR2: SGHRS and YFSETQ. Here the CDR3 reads CASSLLPRDSLNTF. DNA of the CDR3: TGCGCCAGCAGCTTGTTACCCCGGGACAGCCTTAACACCTTC.

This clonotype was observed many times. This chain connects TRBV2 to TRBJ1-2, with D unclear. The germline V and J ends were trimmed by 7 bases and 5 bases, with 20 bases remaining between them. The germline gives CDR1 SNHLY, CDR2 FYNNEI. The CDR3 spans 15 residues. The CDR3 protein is CASIFIVETPYGYTF. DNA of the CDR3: TGTGCCAGCATTTTTATTGTGGAAACACCTTATGGCTACACCTTC. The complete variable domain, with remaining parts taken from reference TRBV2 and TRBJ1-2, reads EPEVTQTPSHQVTQMGQEVILRCVPISNHLYFYWYRQILGQKVEFLVSFYNNEISEKSEIFDDQFSVERPDGSNFTLKIRSTKLEDSAMYFCASIFIVETPYGYTFGSGTRLTVV.

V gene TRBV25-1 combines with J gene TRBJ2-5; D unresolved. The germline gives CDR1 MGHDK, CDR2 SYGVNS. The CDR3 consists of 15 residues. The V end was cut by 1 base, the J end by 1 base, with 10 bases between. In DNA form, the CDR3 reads TGTGCCAGCAGTGAATTGAGCAAAGGCCAAGAGACCCAGTACTTC. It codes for CASSELSKGQETQYF.

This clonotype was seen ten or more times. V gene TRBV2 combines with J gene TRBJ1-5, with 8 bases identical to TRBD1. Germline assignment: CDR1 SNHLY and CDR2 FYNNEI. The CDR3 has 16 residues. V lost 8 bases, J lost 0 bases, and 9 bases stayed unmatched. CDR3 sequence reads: CASGATGQGSNQPQHF. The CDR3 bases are TGTGCCAGCGGGGCAACAGGACAGGGTAGCAATCAGCCCCAGCATTTT.

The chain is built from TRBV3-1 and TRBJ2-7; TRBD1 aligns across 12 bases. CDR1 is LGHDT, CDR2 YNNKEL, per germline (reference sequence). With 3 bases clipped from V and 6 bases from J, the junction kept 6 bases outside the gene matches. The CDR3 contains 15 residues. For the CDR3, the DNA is TGTGCCAGCAGCCATACCGGGACAGGGGGCTCCGAGCAGTACTTC. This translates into CASSHTGTGGSEQYF.

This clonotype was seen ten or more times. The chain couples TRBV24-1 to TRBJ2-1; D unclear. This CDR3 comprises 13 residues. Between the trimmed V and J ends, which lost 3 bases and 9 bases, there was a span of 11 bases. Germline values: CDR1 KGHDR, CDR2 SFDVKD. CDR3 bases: TGTGCCACCAGTGATCCGCCCAGTTTTGAGCAGTTCTTC. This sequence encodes CATSDPPSFEQFF.

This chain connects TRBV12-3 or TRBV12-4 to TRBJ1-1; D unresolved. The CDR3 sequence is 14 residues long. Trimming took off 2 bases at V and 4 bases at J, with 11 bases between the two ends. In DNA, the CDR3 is TGTGCCAGCAGTTTATGGGAGGTTAGCACTGAAGCTTTCTTT. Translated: CASSLWEVSTEAFF.

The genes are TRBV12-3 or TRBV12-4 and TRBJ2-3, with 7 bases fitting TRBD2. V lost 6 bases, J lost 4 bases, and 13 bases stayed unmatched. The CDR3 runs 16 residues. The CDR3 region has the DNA TGTGCCAGCAGGAGCTCACTAGCGCTAAGAGCAGATACGCAGTATTTT. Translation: CASRSSLALRADTQYF.

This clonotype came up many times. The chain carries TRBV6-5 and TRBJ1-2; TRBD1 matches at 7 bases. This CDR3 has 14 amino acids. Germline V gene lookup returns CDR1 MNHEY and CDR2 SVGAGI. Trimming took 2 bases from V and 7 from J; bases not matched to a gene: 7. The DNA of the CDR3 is TGTGCCAGCAGTTACCCGGGGGCAGGGGGTGGCTACACCTTC. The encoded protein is CASSYPGAGGGYTF.

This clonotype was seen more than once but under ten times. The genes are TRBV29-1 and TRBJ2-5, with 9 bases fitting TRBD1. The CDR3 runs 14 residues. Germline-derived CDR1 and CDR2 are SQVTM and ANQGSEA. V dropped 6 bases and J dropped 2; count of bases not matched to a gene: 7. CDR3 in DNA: TGCAGCGTGTGTGGGACAGGGATTCAAGAGACCCAGTACTTC. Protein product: CSVCGTGIQETQYF.

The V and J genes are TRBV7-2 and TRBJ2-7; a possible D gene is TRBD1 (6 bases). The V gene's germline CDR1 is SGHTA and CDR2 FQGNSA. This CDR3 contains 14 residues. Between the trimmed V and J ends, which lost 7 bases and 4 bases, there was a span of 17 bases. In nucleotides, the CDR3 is TGTGCCAGCACGAAACCGGGACATACGTACGAGCAGTACTTC. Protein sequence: CASTKPGHTYEQYF.

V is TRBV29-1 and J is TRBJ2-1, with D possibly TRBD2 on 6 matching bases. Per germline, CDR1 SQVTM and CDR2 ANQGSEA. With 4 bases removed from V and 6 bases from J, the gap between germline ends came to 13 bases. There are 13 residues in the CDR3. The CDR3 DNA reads TGCAGCGTTGTGCGGGACGGGAGCAATGAGCAGTTCTTC. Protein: CSVVRDGSNEQFF.

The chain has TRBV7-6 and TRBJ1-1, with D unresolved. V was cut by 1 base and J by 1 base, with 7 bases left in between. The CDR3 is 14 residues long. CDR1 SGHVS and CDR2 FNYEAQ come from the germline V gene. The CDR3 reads CASSLGLSNTEAFF. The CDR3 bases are TGTGCCAGCAGCTTAGGTTTATCGAACACTGAAGCTTTCTTT. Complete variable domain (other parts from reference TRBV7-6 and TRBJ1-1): GAGVSQSPRYKVTKRGQDVALRCDPISGHVSLYWYRQALGQGPEFLTYFNYEAQQDKSGLPNDRFSAERPEGSISTLTIQRTEQRDSAMYRCASSLGLSNTEAFFGQGTRLTVV.

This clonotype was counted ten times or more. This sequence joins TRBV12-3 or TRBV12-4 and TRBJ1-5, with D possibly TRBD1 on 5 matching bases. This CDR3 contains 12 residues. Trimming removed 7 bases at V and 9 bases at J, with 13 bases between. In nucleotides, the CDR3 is TGTGCCAGCACCTTGGAGGGGTCGCCCCAGCATTTT. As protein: CASTLEGSPQHF.